This TCR beta chain was found in a study of CD8+CD57+ T cells in acquired aplastic anemia (dated 2018 in TCRdb). Regarding the complete study: Extracted DNA from sorted CD4+ and CD8+ cells averaged approximately 3 ug, ranging from about 0.19 to 30 ug. For healthy donor samples, the average read count was around 9.8 million for CD4+ cells and 11.0 million for CD8+ cells. Findings and caveats that apply to the study as a whole: CD8+ Simpson's diversity did not differ significantly between patients and healthy controls (P=0.060). Although under 35 CD8+ CDR3 sequences were shared by patients and controls, these sequences appeared highly expressed in patients and within the immunodominant clones of patients.

There are 13 amino acids in the CDR3, from cysteine to phenylalanine inclusive. Only the CDR3 part of the read is kept: 39 bases, read in frame from the first base. Taken from the germline V gene (reference sequence), the CDR1 and CDR2 loops are SEHNR and FQNEAQ. The study deep-sequenced TCR repertoires of sorted CD4+ and CD8+ blood T cells from severe aplastic anemia patients and healthy subjects. Ficoll-Paque density gradient centrifugation was used to isolate peripheral blood mononuclear cells. CD4+ and CD8+ T cells were sorted by FACS or magnetic beads before DNA extraction. Genomic DNA served as template for TCR beta VDJ combination and CDR3 sequence profiling. TCR repertoire sequencing was run on an Illumina HiSeq 2000. The original methods were these. TRBV/TRBJ rearrangement plots, CDR3 size and DJ length profiles, and Simpson's diversity index were used to assess repertoires. Whichever DNA sequence was most abundant in the deep sequencing data was defined as the immunodominant clone. CDR3 amino acid sequences were screened for sharing across subjects and compared with published repertoires and the VDJdb database. The public reads were run again by TCRdb, first through fastp at Q25 and then through MiXCR, and only productive beta chains were kept. Every entry covers one CDR3 protein and lists the most common genes and DNA from its rows. The authors' filters were not applied to this entry. The table for this sample lists 150,000 to 200,000 distinct CDR3 sequences; 35% to 50% of them were counted only once. The ten largest clones take up around 2.7% of the sample.

Details on this clonotype: Its target antigen remains unknown. Compared with germline, one end of the junction differs, possibly owing to a read error.

The source material was sorted CD4+, CD8+, or CD8+CD57+ T cells (not recorded which) from PBMCs. Recombination linked TRBV7-9 to TRBJ1-3, with an unclear D gene assignment. The sequence derives from a human donor in good health. The nucleotides read TGTGCCAGCAGCCCTGACTCTGGAAGCACCATATATTTT. Its protein is CASSPDSGSTIYF. Outside the CDR3, residues come from the reference TRBV7-9 and TRBJ1-3 proteins, so the full variable domain is: DTGVSQNPRHKITKRGQNVTFRCDPISEHNRLYWYRQTLGQGPEFLTYFQNEAQLEKSRLLSDRFSAERPKGSFSTLEIQRTEQGDSAMYLCASSPDSGSTIYFGEGSWLTVV.